This T cell receptor beta chain was profiled in a study of blood T cell repertoires in COVID-19. On the study more broadly: Researchers got acute and convalescent COVID-19 samples from the United States, Italy and Spain. PBMCs, B-cell-depleted T cells, or T cells provided the cDNA or gDNA that made up the material.

CDR1 is SEHNR, CDR2 FQNEAQ, per germline (reference sequence). The CDR3 is made up of 16 amino acids. V trimming: 2 bases; J trimming: 3 bases; junction bases outside the gene matches: 6. In the authors' methods: Estimation of nucleated cell counts relied on the amplification of reference gene primers. Profiled with immunoSEQ multiplex PCR; TCRdb holds only in-frame clones, not every one. V, J and clone size reflect that table, while D and trimming were determined from the DNA. The profile shows approximately 280,000 clones, about 93% of them singletons. Material: peripheral blood. The rearrangement joins TRBV7-9 to TRBJ1-1; TRBD1 matches at 10 bases. The source is a young woman with COVID-19, enrolled during active disease. The DNA of the CDR3 is TGTGCCAGCAGCTTACAGACAGGGGGCGAAGACACTGAAGCTTTCTTT. It specifies CASSLQTGGEDTEAFF. The full variable domain, with the rest looked up from reference TRBV7-9 and TRBJ1-1, is DTGVSQNPRHKITKRGQNVTFRCDPISEHNRLYWYRQTLGQGPEFLTYFQNEAQLEKSRLLSDRFSAERPKGSFSTLEIQRTEQGDSAMYLCASSLQTGGEDTEAFFGQGTRLTVV.